This TCR beta chain was sequenced for a study of shared clonotypes between healthy human individuals. Overall study context: Each donor had three CD4 naive, three CD4 memory, two CD8 naive and one CD8 memory plate.

Data came from immunoSEQ multiplex PCR; TCRdb stores just in-frame clones and leaves some out. The data show 330,000 or so clones, with roughly 70% seen just once and 8% to 13% held by the top ten. V lost 6 bases and J lost 7, with 12 bases in between. Germline V lookup: CDR1 SNHLY, CDR2 FYNNEI. This CDR3 spans 13 amino acids. The chain carries TRBV2 and TRBJ1-4, with D unresolved. Sequences were obtained from memory CD4+ T cells sorted from blood. As for subset: CD45RA-negative fraction. The receptor was derived from a man aged 25 to 40 in good health. DNA of the CDR3: TGTGCCAGCAGCCTGGTGGCTAGTGAAAAACTGTTTTTT. This translates into CASSLVASEKLFF.